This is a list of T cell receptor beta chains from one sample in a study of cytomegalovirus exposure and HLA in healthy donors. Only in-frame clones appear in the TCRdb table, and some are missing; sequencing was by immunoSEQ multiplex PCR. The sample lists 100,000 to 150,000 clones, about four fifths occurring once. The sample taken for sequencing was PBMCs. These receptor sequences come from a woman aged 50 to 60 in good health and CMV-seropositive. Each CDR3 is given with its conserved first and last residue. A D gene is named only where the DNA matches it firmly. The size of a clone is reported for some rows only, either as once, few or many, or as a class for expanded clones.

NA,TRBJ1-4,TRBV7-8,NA,CASSLGVGSPGEKLFF,TGTGCCAGCAGCCTCGGGGTTGGCTCCCCGGGGGAAAAACTGTTTTTT
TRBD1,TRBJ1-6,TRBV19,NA,CASSRQGRALNSPLHF,TGTGCCAGTAGTCGACAGGGGCGAGCACTAAATTCACCCCTCCACTTT
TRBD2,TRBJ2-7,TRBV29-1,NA,CSVAGGVANTYEQYF,TGCAGCGTTGCGGGGGGGGTGGCAAACACCTACGAGCAGTACTTC
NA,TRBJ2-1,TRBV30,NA,CAWTGAGRYNEQFF,TGTGCCTGGACTGGGGCAGGTCGATACAATGAGCAGTTCTTC
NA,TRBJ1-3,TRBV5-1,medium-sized,CASSLEQSSGNTIYF,TGCGCCAGCAGCTTGGAACAGTCCTCTGGAAACACCATATATTTT
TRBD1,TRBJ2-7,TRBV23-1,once,CASSQLGGKSSYEQYF,TGCGCCAGCAGTCAATTAGGGGGCAAGAGCTCCTACGAGCAGTACTTC
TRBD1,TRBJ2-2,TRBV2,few,CASSEAHRGGTGELFF,TGTGCCAGCAGTGAAGCCCACAGGGGTGGGACCGGGGAGCTGTTTTTT
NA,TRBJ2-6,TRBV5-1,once,CASSERTGANVLTF,TGCGCCAGCAGCGAACGCACAGGGGCCAACGTCCTGACTTTC
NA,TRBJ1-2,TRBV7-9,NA,CASSTWTPHNYGYTF,TGTGCCAGCAGCACGTGGACACCTCATAACTATGGCTACACCTTC
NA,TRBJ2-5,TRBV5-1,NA,CASSLARRSETQYF,TGCGCCAGCAGCTTGGCGAGGCGGTCAGAGACCCAGTACTTC
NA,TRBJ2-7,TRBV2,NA,CASSGTGNSYEQYF,TGTGCCAGCAGTGGGACGGGAAACTCCTACGAGCAGTACTTC
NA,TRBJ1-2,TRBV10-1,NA,CASSKSPGGHGYTF,TGCGCCAGCAGTAAATCCCCGGGAGGCCATGGCTACACCTTC
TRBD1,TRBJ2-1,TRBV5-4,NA,CASSQGQGDEQFF,TGTGCCAGCAGCCAGGGACAGGGCGATGAGCAGTTCTTC
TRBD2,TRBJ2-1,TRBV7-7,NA,CASSTTSGGSYNEQFF,TGTGCTAGCAGCACGACTAGCGGGGGGTCCTACAATGAGCAGTTCTTC